Presented here are 21 T cell receptor beta chains from one specimen sequenced in a study of T cell responses to AZD1222 COVID-19 vaccine. This table comes from immunoSEQ multiplex PCR, and its TCRdb copy is limited to in-frame clones, with some not included. This sample has approximately 150,000 clones; about nine tenths occur once, and the top ten carry around 1.6%. Material: peripheral blood, obtained 28 days after the second AZD1222 dose. These receptors originate from an adult who received the AZD1222 COVID-19 vaccine.

The rearrangement joins TRBV11-2 to TRBJ1-1; a weak D match, TRBD1 (6 bases). CDR3 length: 18 amino acids. The germline V gene encodes CDR1 SGHAT and CDR2 FQNNGV. Trimming pared 4 bases from V and 2 bases from J, leaving 23 bases between. As DNA, the CDR3 is TGTGCCAGCAGCTCCCAGGCCCTAATCGGGACACTTAACACTGAAGCTTTCTTT. Protein: CASSSQALIGTLNTEAFF.

The chain uses TRBV30 and TRBJ1-1; D ambiguous. V lost 1 base, J lost 0 bases, and 9 bases lay in between. CDR1 and CDR2 from the germline V gene are GTSNPN and SVGIG (reference sequence). The CDR3 runs to 14 residues. CDR3 in amino acids: CAWSGTFLNTEAFF. CDR3 bases: TGTGCCTGGAGTGGTACATTTTTGAACACTGAAGCTTTCTTT.

The sample holds a few counts of this clone. The chain has TRBV9 and TRBJ1-1; TRBD1 aligns across 7 bases. Trimming removed 6 bases from V and 2 bases from J; junction bases left unmatched: 13. The CDR3 sequence is 16 residues long. The germline CDR1 and CDR2 sequences are SGDLS and YYNGEE. CDR3 sequence: CASTQISGTVNTEAFF. CDR3 DNA: TGTGCCAGCACACAGATCTCCGGGACAGTTAACACTGAAGCTTTCTTT.

The rearrangement uses TRBV6-5 and TRBJ1-1; D is possibly TRBD1 (5 bases). Trimming removed 0 bases from V and 5 bases from J, with 16 bases in between. CDR1 and CDR2 (germline): MNHEY, SVGAGI. The CDR3 is made up of 16 amino acids. CDR3 residues: CASSYSLGGGWTEAFF. The CDR3 DNA follows: TGTGCCAGCAGTTACTCACTGGGGGGGGGTTGGACTGAAGCTTTCTTT.

The V gene is TRBV19, the J gene TRBJ2-3, with D possibly matching TRBD2 (7 bases). The CDR3 consists of 15 residues. Germline CDR1 is LNHDA and CDR2 is SQIVND (reference sequence). Trimming removed 7 bases at V and 2 bases at J, with 16 bases between. CDR3 in amino acids: CASMGRGADTDTQYF. The CDR3 nucleotides read TGTGCCAGTATGGGGAGGGGGGCGGACACAGATACGCAGTATTTT.

The chain recombines TRBV7-8 with TRBJ1-1; TRBD1 matches 9 bases. V lost 4 bases and J lost 3; bases outside the gene matches: 6. The CDR3 runs 15 residues. Germline-derived CDR1 and CDR2 are SGHVS and FQNEAQ. The CDR3 protein is CASSSGQGQYTEAFF. CDR3 DNA: TGTGCCAGCAGCTCGGGACAGGGTCAGTACACTGAAGCTTTCTTT.

V and J are TRBV4-2 and TRBJ2-5, with 12 bases lining up with TRBD2. V gave up 4 bases and J gave up 5 bases; unmatched junction bases: 2. The CDR3 is 14 residues long. Germline CDR1 LGHNA, CDR2 YNFKEQ. CDR3 loop: CASSPLAGGETQYF. The CDR3 bases are TGTGCCAGCAGCCCCCTAGCGGGGGGGGAGACCCAGTACTTC.

DNA of the CDR3: TGTGCCACCAGCAGAGGGGGGGGAGGAATTGGTCAGCCCCAGCATTTT. Its protein product is CATSRGGGGIGQPQHF. This sequence joins TRBV15 and TRBJ1-5; D is possibly TRBD1 (5 bases). Germline loops: CDR1 LNHNV, CDR2 YYDKDF (reference sequence). The CDR3 covers 16 residues. V was clipped by 1 base and J by 6 bases, with 16 bases between them. Combining the CDR3 with reference TRBV15 and TRBJ1-5 gives the whole variable domain DAMVIQNPRYQVTQFGKPVTLSCSQTLNHNVMYWYQQKSSQAPKLLFHYYDKDFNNEADTPDNFQSRRPNTSFCFLDIRSPGLGDTAMYLCATSRGGGGIGQPQHFGDGTRLSIL.

The CDR3 DNA reads TGTGCCAGCAGCCCCAGACAGGGGGCTGGAAACACCATATATTTT. This translates into CASSPRQGAGNTIYF. The chain employs TRBV7-2 and TRBJ1-3; 9 positions match TRBD1. J was trimmed by 2 bases and V by 5 bases; bases with no gene match: 4. The germline V gene encodes CDR1 SGHTA and CDR2 FQGNSA. This CDR3 has 15 residues.

The chain links TRBV29-1 to TRBJ1-4, with 8 nucleotides matching TRBD1. CDR1 is SQVTM and CDR2 is ANQGSEA in the germline V gene. This CDR3 contains 14 residues. Germline trimming cut 7 bases from V and 8 bases from J; bases unmatched to any gene: 12. The CDR3 is CSALLGQGWEKLFF. The CDR3 nucleotides are TGCAGCGCTTTACTCGGACAGGGTTGGGAAAAACTGTTTTTT.

V usage is TRBV6-5 and J usage is TRBJ2-3; 7 bases map to TRBD1. This CDR3 comprises 16 residues. Germline assignment: CDR1 MNHEY and CDR2 SVGAGI. V lost 5 bases, J lost 2 bases, and 10 bases stayed unmatched. CDR3 amino acids: CASSNLQGPTTDTQYF. CDR3 nucleotide sequence: TGTGCCAGCAGTAACTTACAGGGGCCGACCACAGATACGCAGTATTTT.

As DNA, the CDR3 is TGTGCCAGCAGCCAAGACGCCCGGACAGTCAATCAGCCCCAGCATTTT. It translates to CASSQDARTVNQPQHF. The chain employs TRBV4-2 and TRBJ1-5; D possibly corresponds to TRBD1 (6 bases). Germline V lookup: CDR1 LGHNA, CDR2 YNFKEQ. This CDR3 has 16 residues. The germline V and J ends were trimmed by 0 bases and 3 bases, with 12 bases remaining between them.

The rearrangement joins TRBV28 to TRBJ1-5; 7 bases align to TRBD1. V shed 6 bases, J shed 6 bases, and the junction held 8 bases outside the gene matches. The CDR3 sequence is 14 residues long. Germline CDR1 and CDR2: MDHEN and SYDVKM. CDR3 sequence (DNA): TGTGCCAGCAGCCCTGACAGGGAAAGTCAGCCCCAGCATTTT. Its protein is CASSPDRESQPQHF.

The chain combines TRBV6-1 with TRBJ2-7; unclear D gene. The germline V gene has CDR1 MNHNS and CDR2 SASEGT. The V gene lost 2 bases and the J gene lost 5 bases, with 7 bases spanning the gap. The CDR3 runs to 12 residues. This chain's CDR3 is CASSESRNEQYV. The CDR3 DNA reads as TGTGCCAGCAGTGAAAGTAGGAACGAGCAGTACGTC.

The rearrangement uses TRBV9 and TRBJ1-1; D remains unclear. Trimming removed 3 bases from V and 3 bases from J, with 15 bases in between. The CDR3 loop spans 15 amino acids. From germline, CDR1 is SGDLS and CDR2 YYNGEE. The CDR3 region has the DNA TGTGCCAGCAGCGCCGAGATCCGGTCGGACACTGAAGCTTTCTTT. Translated: CASSAEIRSDTEAFF.

V gene TRBV30 combines with J gene TRBJ1-4; no reliable D call. CDR1 and CDR2 (germline): GTSNPN, SVGIG (reference sequence). V was clipped by 0 bases and J by 0 bases, with 11 bases between them. The CDR3 covers 16 residues. DNA of the CDR3: TGTGCCTGGAGTGTATTTCAGATAGCAACTAATGAAAAACTGTTTTTT. This codes for CAWSVFQIATNEKLFF. Using reference TRBV30 and TRBJ1-4 for the parts outside the CDR3, the full variable domain is SQTIHQWPATLVQPVGSPLSLECTVEGTSNPNLYWYRQAAGRGLQLLFYSVGIGQISSEVPQNLSASRPQDRQFILSSKKLLLSDSGFYLCAWSVFQIATNEKLFFGSGTQLSVL.

CDR3 coding DNA: TGTGCCAGCAGTCCCACCCCCAGGGGCGAGCAGTACTTC. As protein: CASSPTPRGEQYF. The chain uses TRBV27 and TRBJ2-7, with D perhaps TRBD1 (6 bases). V lost 5 bases and J 6 bases, leaving 14 bases between the germline ends. Germline V lookup: CDR1 MNHEY, CDR2 SMNVEV (reference sequence). This CDR3 has 13 amino acids.

V gene TRBV4-2 combines with J gene TRBJ2-5; TRBD1 matches at 11 bases. The CDR3 runs to 16 residues. The V gene end was trimmed by 1 base and the J gene end by 5 bases; junction bases not matched to a gene: 6. Germline V gives CDR1 LGHNA, CDR2 YNFKEQ. The CDR3 DNA reads as TGTGCCAGCAGCCAAGGGCTCGGGACAGGGGGGGAGACCCAGTACTTC. Translated: CASSQGLGTGGETQYF.

The rearrangement uses TRBV7-9 and TRBJ1-2; 9 bases map to TRBD1. CDR1 and CDR2 (germline): SEHNR, FQNEAQ (reference sequence). J lost 2 bases, V lost 5 bases, and 9 bases had no gene match. The CDR3 loop spans 16 amino acids. The CDR3 region is CASSRSGGQGNYGYTF. The CDR3 DNA is TGTGCCAGCAGCCGTTCAGGGGGACAGGGCAACTATGGCTACACCTTC.

This chain uses TRBV28 with TRBJ2-3; TRBD2 aligns across 7 bases. V was pared by 7 bases and J by 2 bases, with 9 bases of the junction left unmatched. The CDR3 is 15 amino acids. Germline V gene lookup returns CDR1 MDHEN and CDR2 SYDVKM. In nucleotides, the CDR3 is TGTGCCAGCACCCCACTAGCGAGTTACACAGATACGCAGTATTTT. Its protein is CASTPLASYTDTQYF.

This chain links TRBV5-4 with TRBJ2-3, with 10 bases that match TRBD2. Germline trimming cut 4 bases from V and 0 bases from J; bases unmatched to any gene: 8. Germline V gives CDR1 SGHNT, CDR2 YYREEE (reference sequence). The CDR3 consists of 17 residues. The CDR3 DNA is TGTGCCAGCAGCCAAAAAATGACTAGCGGGAGCACAGATACGCAGTATTTT. This codes for CASSQKMTSGSTDTQYF. The complete variable domain, with remaining parts taken from reference TRBV5-4 and TRBJ2-3, reads ETGVTQSPTHLIKTRGQQVTLRCSSQSGHNTVSWYQQALGQGPQFIFQYYREEENGRGNFPPRFSGLQFPNYSSELNVNALELDDSALYLCASSQKMTSGSTDTQYFGPGTRLTVL.